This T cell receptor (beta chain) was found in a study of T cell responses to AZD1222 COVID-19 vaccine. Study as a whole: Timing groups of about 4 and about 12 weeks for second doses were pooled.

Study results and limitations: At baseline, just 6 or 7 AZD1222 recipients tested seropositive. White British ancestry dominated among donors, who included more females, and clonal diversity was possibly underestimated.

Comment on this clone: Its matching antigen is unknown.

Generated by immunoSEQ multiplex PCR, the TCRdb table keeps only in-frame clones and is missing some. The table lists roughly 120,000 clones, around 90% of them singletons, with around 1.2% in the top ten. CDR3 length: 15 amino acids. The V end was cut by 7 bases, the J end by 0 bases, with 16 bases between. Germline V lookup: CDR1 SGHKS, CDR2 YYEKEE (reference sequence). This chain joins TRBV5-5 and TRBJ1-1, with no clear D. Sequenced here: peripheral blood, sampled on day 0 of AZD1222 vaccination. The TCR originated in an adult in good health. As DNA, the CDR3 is TGTGCCAGCCCCGCAGGCGGTGACATGAACACTGAAGCTTTCTTT. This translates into CASPAGGDMNTEAFF.